This T cell receptor (beta chain) was recorded in a study of cytomegalovirus exposure and HLA in healthy donors. Turning to the study itself: Previous work identified roughly 110 million unique TCR beta sequences from roughly 170 million T cells. From HLA-typed donors, an early data release held around 85 million unique TCRs.

The study's findings and limits: Segments of the TCR beta V type were, in most cases, productive about 87% or about 30% of the time in an earlier analysis. In a later analysis, HLA-associated beta chains showed higher expansion and lower generation probabilities than comparable chains.

The junction had 1 base not matched to a gene; V was cut back by 6 bases and J by 6 bases. Germline CDR1 and CDR2: SQVTM and ANQGSEA. The length of the CDR3 is 13 residues. Both 60 Vbeta primers and 13 Jbeta primers went into the PCR. Clones were read by immunoSEQ multiplex PCR, and TCRdb kept only the in-frame ones, dropping some. The sample contains about 120,000 clones, more than 60% of which appear only once. As concerns this clone: As yet, its antigen is unknown.

This chain links TRBV29-1 with TRBJ2-2, with 13 bases fitting TRBD2. This TCR derives from a man between 18 and 29 years old in good health and CMV-seronegative. Sequenced input: PBMCs. The CDR3 reads CSVGLAGPGELFF. Here the CDR3 DNA reads TGCAGCGTGGGACTAGCGGGACCCGGGGAGCTGTTTTTT.